Listed below are T cell receptor beta chains from one sample, sequenced in a study of persistence of HIV-infected CD4 T cells. For these TCRs, the target antigens are not known. The repertoire was sequenced with immunoSEQ multiplex PCR; TCRdb's copy has only in-frame clones and lacks some. Of tens of thousands of clones listed, roughly 90% were seen once; the top ten hold roughly 0.45%. Sequenced material: CD4+ T cells sorted from PBMCs after approximately 19-hour stimulation, taken from a patient who received antiretroviral therapy. The source of these receptors is an adult woman with HIV who was CMV-seropositive. Both conserved end residues are part of each CDR3. D genes are given only for firm matches. Where a row states a size, it is once, few, many or the class of an expanded clone; other rows omit it.

few,TRBV29-1,NA,TRBJ1-1,TGCAGCGTTGACCTGGGGTACACTGAAGCTTTCTTT,CSVDLGYTEAFF
NA,TRBV10-2,TRBD2,TRBJ2-3,TGCGCCAGCAGCCAGACTAGCGGACGCACAGATACGCAGTATTTT,CASSQTSGRTDTQYF
NA,TRBV2,TRBD2,TRBJ2-1,TGTGCCAGCCATCTAGCGGGGGGTCAGTTCTTC,CASHLAGGQFF
once,TRBV27,TRBD1,TRBJ2-2,TGTGCCAGCAGCCCCGCCCCTTGGACGGGACAGATTATTACCGGGGAGCTGTTTTTT,CASSPAPWTGQIITGELFF
NA,TRBV30,NA,TRBJ2-1,TGTGCCTGGAGTGTACGGGGACCTAGCTCCTACAATGAGCAGTTCTTC,CAWSVRGPSSYNEQFF
NA,TRBV12-3/TRBV12-4,NA,TRBJ1-5,TGTGCCAGCAGTTTGGTCCATCAGCCCCAGCATTTT,CASSLVHQPQHF
NA,TRBV7-2,TRBD1,TRBJ1-5,TGTGCCAGCAGCTCTAACAGGGGGCCTCAGCCCCAGCATTTT,CASSSNRGPQPQHF
NA,TRBV19,NA,TRBJ1-2,TGTGCCAGTGGTTTAGGACAGAGCGCAATTGGCTACACCTTC,CASGLGQSAIGYTF
NA,TRBV5-1,NA,TRBJ1-6,TGCGCCAGCAGCTTGGAGGACACCCGCTATAATTCACCCCTCCACTTT,CASSLEDTRYNSPLHF
few,TRBV2,NA,TRBJ1-1,TGTGCCAGCAGTGAAGTGAAGAACACTGAAGCTTTCTTT,CASSEVKNTEAFF
NA,TRBV29-1,NA,TRBJ1-1,TGCAGCGGGACGGGACCGTCGAACACTGAAGCTTTCTTT,CSGTGPSNTEAFF
NA,TRBV2,TRBD1,TRBJ1-1,TGTGCCAGCAGTGTATGGGACAGGGGCACTGAAGCTTTCTTT,CASSVWDRGTEAFF
NA,TRBV9,NA,TRBJ2-3,TGTGCCAGCAGCGTAACGATATGGGGGGCTAATACAGATACGCAGTATTTT,CASSVTIWGANTDTQYF
NA,TRBV6-6,NA,TRBJ2-5,TGTGCCAGCAGTCGCCGGGACTCAAAAGAGACCCAGTACTTC,CASSRRDSKETQYF
NA,TRBV4-1,TRBD2,TRBJ2-5,TGCGCCAGCAGCCAGGTTGGACTAGGCGGGGAGACCCAGTACTTC,CASSQVGLGGETQYF
NA,TRBV5-1,NA,TRBJ2-1,TGCGCCAGCAGCTTCTCCCTCGGGGATTCCTACAATGAGCAGTTCTTC,CASSFSLGDSYNEQFF
NA,TRBV2,TRBD1,TRBJ1-2,TGTGCCAGTCGGACAGGGAGCAACTATGGCTACACCTTC,CASRTGSNYGYTF
NA,TRBV6-1,NA,TRBJ1-4,TGTGCCAGCAGTGAAGCAGGGCTTGCAACTAATGAAAAACTGTTTTTT,CASSEAGLATNEKLFF
NA,TRBV29-1,NA,TRBJ2-3,TGCAGCGTTGACGGGGGTACGTGGAGCACAGATACGCAGTATTTT,CSVDGGTWSTDTQYF
NA,TRBV30,NA,TRBJ2-1,TGTGCCTGGACAAGAGGGGGTCGGAATGAGCAGTTCTTC,CAWTRGGRNEQFF
NA,TRBV6-5,NA,TRBJ1-1,TGTGACAGAGGGGCCGGTCGACGACCGAACACTGAAGCTTTCTTT,CDRGAGRRPNTEAFF
NA,TRBV5-5,NA,TRBJ1-5,TGTGCCAGCAGCTTGTTCGAGGCGTCCGGCCAGCCCCAGCATTTT,CASSLFEASGQPQHF
once,TRBV24-1,NA,TRBJ1-4,TGTGCCACCAGTGATTTCTGGACAGCTCAATCTAATGAAAAACTGTTTTTT,CATSDFWTAQSNEKLFF
NA,TRBV19,NA,TRBJ2-3,TGTGCCACATGGGATTTCATAGATACGCAGTATTTT,CATWDFIDTQYF
NA,TRBV28,TRBD1,TRBJ2-7,TGTGCCAGCAGTCAACAGGGGGCTCTCGGTTACGAGCAGTACTTC,CASSQQGALGYEQYF
NA,TRBV21-1,NA,TRBJ2-5,TGTGCCAGCAGCCTCTGGACGGGAAAGAATACCCAGTACTTC,CASSLWTGKNTQYF
NA,TRBV11-1,NA,TRBJ2-5,TGTGCCAGCAGCCTCGGAGAGGGACTTAGTGAGACCCAGTACTTC,CASSLGEGLSETQYF
NA,TRBV7-3,NA,TRBJ2-2,TGTGCCAGCAGCTTAGGACAGCCGAACACCGGGGAGCTGTTTTTT,CASSLGQPNTGELFF
NA,TRBV2,TRBD2,TRBJ2-3,TGTGCCAGCAAACTACTAGCGGGGGAGGCAGATACGCAGTATTTT,CASKLLAGEADTQYF
NA,TRBV20-1,NA,TRBJ2-7,TGCAGTGCTAGTCAGGGTCTCTACGAGCAGTACTTC,CSASQGLYEQYF
NA,TRBV5-6,TRBD1,TRBJ1-1,TGTGCCAGCAGCACCGACAGGGTTGACACTGAAGCTTTCTTT,CASSTDRVDTEAFF
NA,TRBV24-1,NA,TRBJ2-2,TGTGCCACCACCCCAGGGTACACCGGGGAGCTGTTTTTT,CATTPGYTGELFF
NA,TRBV7-2,NA,TRBJ1-3,TGTGCCAGCAGCTTAGGGAACGCTGGAAACACCATATATTTT,CASSLGNAGNTIYF
NA,TRBV12-3/TRBV12-4,NA,TRBJ1-2,TGTGCCAGCAGTTTTATGAGTTATGGCTACACCTTC,CASSFMSYGYTF
once,TRBV2,NA,TRBJ1-2,TGTGCCAGCACCGGAAGAGGGCCTGGCTACACCTTC,CASTGRGPGYTF
NA,TRBV6-5,TRBD1,TRBJ1-5,TGTGCCAGCAGTTCCCAATACAGGGGGCATCAGCCCCAGCATTTT,CASSSQYRGHQPQHF
NA,TRBV19,NA,TRBJ2-5,TGTGCCAGTAGTATAGGGAGGGTAGAGACCCAGTACTTC,CASSIGRVETQYF